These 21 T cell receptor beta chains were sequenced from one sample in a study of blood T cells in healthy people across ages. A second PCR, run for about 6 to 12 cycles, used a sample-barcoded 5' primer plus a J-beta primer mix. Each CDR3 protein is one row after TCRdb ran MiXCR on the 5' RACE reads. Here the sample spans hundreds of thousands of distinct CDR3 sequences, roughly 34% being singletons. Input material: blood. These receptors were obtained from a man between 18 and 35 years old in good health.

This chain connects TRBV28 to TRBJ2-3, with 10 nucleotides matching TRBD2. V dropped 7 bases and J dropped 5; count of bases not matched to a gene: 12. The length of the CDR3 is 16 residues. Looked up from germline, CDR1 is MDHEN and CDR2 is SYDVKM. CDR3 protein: CASTQRLAGVGDTQYF. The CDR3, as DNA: TGTGCCAGCACCCAACGGCTAGCGGGGGTAGGAGATACGCAGTATTTT.

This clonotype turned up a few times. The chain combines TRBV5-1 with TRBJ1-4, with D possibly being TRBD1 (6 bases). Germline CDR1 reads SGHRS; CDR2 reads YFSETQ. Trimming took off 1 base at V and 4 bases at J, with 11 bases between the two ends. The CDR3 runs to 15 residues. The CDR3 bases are TGCGCCAGCAGCTTGAGGGGGGCGCATAATGAAAAACTGTTTTTT. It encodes CASSLRGAHNEKLFF.

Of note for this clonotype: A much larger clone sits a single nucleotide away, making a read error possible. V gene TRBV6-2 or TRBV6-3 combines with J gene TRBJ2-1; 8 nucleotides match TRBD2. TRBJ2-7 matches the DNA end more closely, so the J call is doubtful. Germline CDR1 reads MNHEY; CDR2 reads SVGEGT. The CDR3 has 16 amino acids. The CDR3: CASRPVVGLGLDEQYF. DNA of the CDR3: TGTGCCAGCAGGCCCGTCGTGGGACTAGGACTCGATGAGCAGTACTTC.

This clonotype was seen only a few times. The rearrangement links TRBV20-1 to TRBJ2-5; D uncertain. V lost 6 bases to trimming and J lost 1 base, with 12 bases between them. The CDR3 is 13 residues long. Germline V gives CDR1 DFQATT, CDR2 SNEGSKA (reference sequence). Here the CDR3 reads CSAPDPPQETQYF. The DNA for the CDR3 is TGCAGTGCCCCGGATCCTCCCCAAGAGACCCAGTACTTC.

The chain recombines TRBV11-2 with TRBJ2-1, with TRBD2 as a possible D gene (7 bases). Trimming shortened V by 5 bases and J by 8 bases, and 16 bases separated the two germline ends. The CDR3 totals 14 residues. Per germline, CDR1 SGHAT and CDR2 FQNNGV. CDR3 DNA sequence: TGTGCCAGCAGCACCGGCGGGGGCAGGTATGAGCAGTTCTTC. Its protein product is CASSTGGGRYEQFF.

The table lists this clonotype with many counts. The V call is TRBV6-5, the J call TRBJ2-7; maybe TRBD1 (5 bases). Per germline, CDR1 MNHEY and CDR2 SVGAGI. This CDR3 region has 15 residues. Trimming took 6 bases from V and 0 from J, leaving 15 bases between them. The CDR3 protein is CASRNTDSGSYEQYF. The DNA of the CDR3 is TGTGCCAGCAGAAATACTGACAGTGGCTCCTACGAGCAGTACTTC.

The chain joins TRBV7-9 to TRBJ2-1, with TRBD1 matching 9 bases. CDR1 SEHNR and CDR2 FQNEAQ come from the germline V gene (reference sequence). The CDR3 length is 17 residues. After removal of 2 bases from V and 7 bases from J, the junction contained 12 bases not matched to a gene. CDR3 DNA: TGTGCCAGCAGCTTAATTCGAATGGACAGGGGAAGGAATGAGCAGTTCTTC. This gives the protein CASSLIRMDRGRNEQFF.

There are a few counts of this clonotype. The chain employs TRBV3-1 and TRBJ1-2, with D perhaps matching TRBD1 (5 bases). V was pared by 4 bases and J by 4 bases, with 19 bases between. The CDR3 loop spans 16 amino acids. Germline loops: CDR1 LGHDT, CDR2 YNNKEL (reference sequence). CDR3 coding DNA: TGTGCCAGCAGCCCTACCGGGGTAGGTGGGGGCTATGGCTACACCTTC. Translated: CASSPTGVGGGYGYTF.

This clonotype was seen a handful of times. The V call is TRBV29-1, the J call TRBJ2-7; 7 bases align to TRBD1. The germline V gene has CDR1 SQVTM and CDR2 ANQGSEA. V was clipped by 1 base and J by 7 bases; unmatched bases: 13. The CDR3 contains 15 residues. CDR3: CSVEGSRVGGNEQYF. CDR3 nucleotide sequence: TGCAGCGTTGAAGGTTCAAGGGTAGGGGGCAATGAGCAGTACTTC.

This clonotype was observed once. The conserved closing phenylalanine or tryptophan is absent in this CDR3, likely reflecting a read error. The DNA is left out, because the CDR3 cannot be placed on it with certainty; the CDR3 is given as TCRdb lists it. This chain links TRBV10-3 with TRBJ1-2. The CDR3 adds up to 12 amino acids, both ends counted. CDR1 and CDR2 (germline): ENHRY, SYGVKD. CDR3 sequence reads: CAAEGGEYGHTV.

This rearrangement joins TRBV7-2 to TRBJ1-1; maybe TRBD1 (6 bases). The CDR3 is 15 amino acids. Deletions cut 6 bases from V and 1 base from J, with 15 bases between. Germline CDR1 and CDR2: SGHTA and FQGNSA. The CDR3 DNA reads TGTGCCAGCAGACCGAGGGGGGGTCGGAACACTGAAGCTTTCTTT. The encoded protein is CASRPRGGRNTEAFF.

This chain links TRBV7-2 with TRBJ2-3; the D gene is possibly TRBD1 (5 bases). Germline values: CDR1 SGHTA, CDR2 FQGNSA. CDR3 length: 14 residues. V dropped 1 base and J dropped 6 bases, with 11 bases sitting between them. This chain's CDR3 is CASSLGGDMDTQYF. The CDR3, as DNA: TGTGCCAGCAGCTTAGGGGGCGACATGGATACGCAGTATTTT.

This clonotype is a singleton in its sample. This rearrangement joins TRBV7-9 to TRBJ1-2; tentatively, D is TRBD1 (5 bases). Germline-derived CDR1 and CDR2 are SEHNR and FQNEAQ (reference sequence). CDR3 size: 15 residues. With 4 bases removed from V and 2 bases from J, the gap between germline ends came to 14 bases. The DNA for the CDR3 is TGTGCCAGCAGCTCCGGCCGGCGGGGGAACTATGGCTACACCTTC. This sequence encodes CASSSGRRGNYGYTF. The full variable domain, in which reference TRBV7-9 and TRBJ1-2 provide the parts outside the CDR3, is DTGVSQNPRHKITKRGQNVTFRCDPISEHNRLYWYRQTLGQGPEFLTYFQNEAQLEKSRLLSDRFSAERPKGSFSTLEIQRTEQGDSAMYLCASSSGRRGNYGYTFGSGTRLTVV.

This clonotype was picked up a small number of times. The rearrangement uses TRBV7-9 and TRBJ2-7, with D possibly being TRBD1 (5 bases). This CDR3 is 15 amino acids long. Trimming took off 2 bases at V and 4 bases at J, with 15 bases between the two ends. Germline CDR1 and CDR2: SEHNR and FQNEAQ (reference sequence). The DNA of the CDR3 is TGTGCCAGCAGCTTAATAAGGGGAAGTTCGTACGAGCAGTACTTC. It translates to CASSLIRGSSYEQYF.

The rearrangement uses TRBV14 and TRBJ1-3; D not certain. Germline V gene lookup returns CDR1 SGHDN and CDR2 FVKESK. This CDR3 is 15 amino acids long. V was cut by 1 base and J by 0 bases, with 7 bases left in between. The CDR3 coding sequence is TGTGCCAGCAGCCAAGTCCAGACCTCTGGAAACACCATATATTTT. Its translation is CASSQVQTSGNTIYF.

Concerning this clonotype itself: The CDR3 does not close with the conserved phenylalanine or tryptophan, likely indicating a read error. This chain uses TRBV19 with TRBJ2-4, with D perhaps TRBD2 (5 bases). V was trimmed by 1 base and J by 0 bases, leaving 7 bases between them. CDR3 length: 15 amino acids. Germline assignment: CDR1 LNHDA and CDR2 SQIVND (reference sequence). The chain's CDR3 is CASSIVAGAKNIQYL. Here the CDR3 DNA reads TGTGCCAGTAGTATAGTCGCGGGAGCCAAAAACATTCAGTACTTA.

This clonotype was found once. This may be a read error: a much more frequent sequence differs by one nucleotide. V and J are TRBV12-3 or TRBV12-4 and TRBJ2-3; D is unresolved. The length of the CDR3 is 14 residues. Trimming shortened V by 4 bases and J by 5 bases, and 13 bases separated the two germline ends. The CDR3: CASSSRVGRDTQYF. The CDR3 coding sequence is TGTGCCAGCAGTTCCCGGGTGGGCCGAGATACGCAGTATTTT.

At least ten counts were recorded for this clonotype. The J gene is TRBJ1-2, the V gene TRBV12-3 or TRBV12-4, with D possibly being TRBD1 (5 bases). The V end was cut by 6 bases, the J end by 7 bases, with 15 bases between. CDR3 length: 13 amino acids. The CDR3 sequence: CASSPGRGGGYTF. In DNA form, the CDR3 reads TGTGCCAGCAGCCCCGGGAGGGGAGGTGGCTACACCTTC.

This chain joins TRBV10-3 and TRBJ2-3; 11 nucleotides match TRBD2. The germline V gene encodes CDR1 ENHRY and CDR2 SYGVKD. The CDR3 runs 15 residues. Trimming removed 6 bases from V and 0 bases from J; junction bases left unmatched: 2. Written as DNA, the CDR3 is TGTGCCATCAGGCCTAGCGGGGGGAGCACAGATACGCAGTATTTT. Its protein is CAIRPSGGSTDTQYF.

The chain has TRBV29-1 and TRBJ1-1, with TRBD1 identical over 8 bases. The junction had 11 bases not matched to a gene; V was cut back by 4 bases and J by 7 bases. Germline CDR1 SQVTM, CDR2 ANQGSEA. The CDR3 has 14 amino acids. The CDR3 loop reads CSVVGRGLIDEAFF. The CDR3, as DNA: TGCAGCGTTGTGGGCAGGGGGCTTATTGATGAAGCTTTCTTT.

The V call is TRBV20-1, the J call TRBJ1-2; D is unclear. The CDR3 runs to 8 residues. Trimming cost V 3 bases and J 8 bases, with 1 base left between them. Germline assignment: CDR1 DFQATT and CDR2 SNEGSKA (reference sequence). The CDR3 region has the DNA TGCAGTGCTAGGGGCTACACCTTC. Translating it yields CSARGYTF.